This T cell receptor beta chain was sequenced for a study of control samples from healthy donors and cancer patients. Sequencing was performed with immunoSEQ multiplex PCR; in TCRdb, only in-frame clones are kept and a portion is missing. The sample has about 130,000 clones, about 93% seen once. The germline V and J ends were trimmed by 2 bases and 8 bases, with 10 bases remaining between them. Germline CDR1 reads LGHDT; CDR2 reads YNNKEL (reference sequence). This CDR3 is 12 amino acids long. This receptor was identified in a man between 18 and 35 years old in good health. Sample: blood. The rearrangement links TRBV3-1 (or the pseudogene TRBV3-2) to TRBJ2-7, with D tentatively TRBD1 or TRBD2 (5 bases each). The DNA for the CDR3 is TGTGCCAGCAGCCAAACGGAGGACAAGCAGTACTTC. As protein: CASSQTEDKQYF.